Listed below are T cell receptor beta chains from one sample, sequenced in a study of response to subunit inactivated influenza vaccine. TCRdb processed the RT-PCR reads anew with MiXCR; each CDR3 protein has one entry. The sample has hundreds of thousands of distinct CDR3 sequences; 12% to 15% are singletons. Material: PBMCs from blood, obtained roughly 2 weeks before vaccination. The origin of the receptors is a man in his forties or fifties who received an inactivated influenza vaccine. CDR3s include the opening cysteine and the closing phenylalanine or tryptophan. Each record gives: J gene, clone size, V gene, D gene, CDR3 DNA, CDR3 protein. The D gene is left open where the match is weak. For some rows the clone size is stated as once, few or many, or as a class when expanded; others skip it.

TRBJ2-2,few,TRBV7-8,TRBD2,TGTGCCAGCAGCTTTTCCGGGGGGACCGGGGAGCTGTTTTTT,CASSFSGGTGELFF
TRBJ1-4,few,TRBV4-3,-,TGCGCCAGCAGCCAAGATTGGGGGAACGGAAAACTGTTTTTT,CASSQDWGNGKLFF
TRBJ2-1,-,TRBV7-6,TRBD2,TGTGCCAGCAGCTTAGGGGCAAGCGGGACTGAGCAGTTCTTC,CASSLGASGTEQFF
TRBJ2-7,-,TRBV11-2,-,TGTGCCAGCAGCCCCCAGGGGATCCACGAGCAGTACTTC,CASSPQGIHEQYF
TRBJ2-5,few,TRBV3-1,TRBD2,TGTGCCAGCAGCCCGCCGACTAGCGGGGTACAAGAGACCCAGTACTTC,CASSPPTSGVQETQYF
TRBJ1-4,few,TRBV6-9,-,TGTGCCAGCAGTTCAAGCCGGGACACCCGGATGAGTGAAAAACTGTTTTTT,CASSSSRDTRMSEKLFF
TRBJ1-2,-,TRBV3-1,TRBD1,TGTGCCAGCAGCCAAGATAGATCACAGGGGGCTGGTGGCTACACCTTC,CASSQDRSQGAGGYTF
TRBJ1-4,few,TRBV7-9,-,TGTGCCAGCAGCGTCGGGACTCTCGGGAGGGAAAAACTGTTTTTT,CASSVGTLGREKLFF
TRBJ2-7,many,TRBV12-3/TRBV12-4,TRBD1,TGTGCCAACGTCAACTCAAGGGGGCGCCGGCAGTACTTC,CANVNSRGRRQYF
TRBJ2-1,-,TRBV2,-,TGTGCCAGCAGTGACCAGCGGTACTCCTACAATGAGCAGTTCTTC,CASSDQRYSYNEQFF
TRBJ2-7,-,TRBV10-3,TRBD2,TGTGCCATCAGTGAGTCCGAACTAGCGGGAGTTAACTACGAGCAGTACTTC,CAISESELAGVNYEQYF
TRBJ2-3,many,TRBV4-1,-,TGCGCCAGCAGCCCACATGAATCGGGAGATACGCAGTATTTT,CASSPHESGDTQYF
TRBJ2-7,-,TRBV6-2/TRBV6-3,TRBD1,TGTGCCAGCAGTAGGGGACAGAAATACGAGCAGTACTTC,CASSRGQKYEQYF
TRBJ2-3,-,TRBV11-2,TRBD2,TGTGCCAGCAGCTTAGCGAACGGGGGGGCAGATACGCAGTATTTT,CASSLANGGADTQYF
TRBJ2-1,few,TRBV28,-,TGTGCCAGCAGTTATGGGAGTGGGGGCTTCGATGAGCAGTTCTTC,CASSYGSGGFDEQFF
TRBJ2-2,many,TRBV9,TRBD1,TGTGCCAGCAGCGTAGGACAGGGGTATGACGGGGAGCTGTTTTTT,CASSVGQGYDGELFF
TRBJ2-5,few,TRBV20-1,TRBD2,TGCAGTGCTCCCGACGCGGGGACTAATCAAGAGACCCAGTACTTC,CSAPDAGTNQETQYF
TRBJ2-7,-,TRBV27,TRBD1,TGTGCCAGCAGTTTGGGGGTGACAGGGGAGGACGAGCAGTACTTC,CASSLGVTGEDEQYF
TRBJ2-5,-,TRBV24-1,-,TGTGCCACCAGTGATTCGTGGGGGCCAGACCAAGAGACCCAGTACTTC,CATSDSWGPDQETQYF
TRBJ2-1,-,TRBV6-2/TRBV6-3,TRBD2,TGTGCCAGCAGAGATAGCGGGATGACCTACAATGAGCAGTTCTTC,CASRDSGMTYNEQFF
TRBJ2-7,-,TRBV11-1,-,TGTGCCAGCAGCTTAGACCTTGCGGACGGCGGATACGAGCAGTACTTC,CASSLDLADGGYEQYF
TRBJ2-5,-,TRBV11-2,-,TGTGCCAGCAGCTCTCCCTTCAAGGGGCCCCAGGGGACCCAGTACTTC,CASSSPFKGPQGTQYF
TRBJ1-1,-,TRBV5-1,-,TGCGCCAGCAGCTTGACCAGGGGACCGAACACTGAAGCTTTCTTT,CASSLTRGPNTEAFF
TRBJ2-1,-,TRBV5-6,-,TGTGCCAGCAGCTTGAGGGGCCACGTAAATGAGCAGTTCTTC,CASSLRGHVNEQFF
TRBJ2-2,-,TRBV19,-,TGTGCCAGTACCACAGGCGGGGTTTATTTCACCGGGGAGCTGTTTTTT,CASTTGGVYFTGELFF
TRBJ1-5,-,TRBV19,TRBD1,TGTGCCAGTAGTACCGACAGGGGCAGTCAGCCCCAGCATTTT,CASSTDRGSQPQHF
TRBJ1-5,-,TRBV30,-,TGTGCCTGGAGTGAGGGGCACAGGCGCAATCAGCCCCAGCATTTT,CAWSEGHRRNQPQHF
TRBJ1-5,-,TRBV5-5,-,TGTGCCAGCAGCTTGGGTCAACCCCTGGTACAGCCCCAGCATTTT,CASSLGQPLVQPQHF
TRBJ1-1,-,TRBV7-6,TRBD1,TGTGCCAGCAGCTTATCTTCCGGGACAGGAGCTTTCTTT,CASSLSSGTGAFF
TRBJ1-2,many,TRBV3-1,TRBD1,TGTGCCAGCAGCCAAGGCCAGGGGGTAAGTTATGGCTACACCTTC,CASSQGQGVSYGYTF
TRBJ2-7,many,TRBV28,TRBD1,TGTGCCAGCAACCCGGACAGGGGGCTCTACGAGCAGTACTTC,CASNPDRGLYEQYF
TRBJ2-2,-,TRBV5-5,-,TGTGCCAGCACCCCCGTCCCCGGGACCGGGGAGCTGTTTTTT,CASTPVPGTGELFF
TRBJ2-7,many,TRBV12-3/TRBV12-4,-,TGTGCCAGCAGTTTAGGGGCAGGGGAGCAGTACTTC,CASSLGAGEQYF
TRBJ2-1,-,TRBV4-2,TRBD2,TGTGCCAGCAGCCAAGATTACCTAGCGGCCTACAATGAGCAGTTCTTC,CASSQDYLAAYNEQFF
TRBJ1-1,-,TRBV28,TRBD1,TGTGCCAGCAGTGACAGGGGCCAGAACACTGAAGCTTTCTTT,CASSDRGQNTEAFF